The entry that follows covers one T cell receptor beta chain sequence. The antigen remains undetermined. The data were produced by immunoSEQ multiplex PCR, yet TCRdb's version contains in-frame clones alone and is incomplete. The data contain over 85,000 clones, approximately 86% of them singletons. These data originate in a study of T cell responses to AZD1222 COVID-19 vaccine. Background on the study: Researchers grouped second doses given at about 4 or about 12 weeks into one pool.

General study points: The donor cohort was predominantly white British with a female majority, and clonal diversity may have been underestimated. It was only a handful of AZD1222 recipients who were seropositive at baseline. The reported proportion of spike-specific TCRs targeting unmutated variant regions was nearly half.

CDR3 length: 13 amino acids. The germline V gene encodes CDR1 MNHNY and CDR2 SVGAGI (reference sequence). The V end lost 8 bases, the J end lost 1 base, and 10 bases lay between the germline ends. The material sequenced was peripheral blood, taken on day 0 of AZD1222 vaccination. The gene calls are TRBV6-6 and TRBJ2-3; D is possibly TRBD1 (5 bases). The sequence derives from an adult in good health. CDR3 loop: CASVRVGTDTQYF. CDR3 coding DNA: TGTGCCAGCGTCAGGGTGGGCACAGATACGCAGTATTTT.